The 21 T cell receptor beta chains reported below all come from one sample, sequenced in a study of shared clonotypes between healthy human individuals (TCRdb year 2020). Libraries were built with the immunoSEQ multiplex PCR assay. TCRdb limited this immuneACCESS table to in-frame rearrangements with V and J called. A share of clones is missing; checked studies link under half to unresolved V genes, and the rest is unexplained. Recorded for this sample are 780,000 or so clones; 55% to 80% of them occurred a single time. The ten most abundant clones make up about 1.7% of the sample. Source material: memory CD4+ T cells sorted from blood. The sample's cell subset or site label is to be understood as: CD45RA-negative fraction. The receptors stem from a young woman in good health.

This chain joins TRBV29-1 and TRBJ2-2, with 16 bases fitting TRBD2. The V gene's germline CDR1 is SQVTM and CDR2 ANQGSEA. Trimming cost V 6 bases and J 4 bases; bases outside gene matches: 5. The CDR3 runs to 16 residues. This chain's CDR3 is CSVVGLAGGRTGELFF. The CDR3 nucleotides read TGCAGCGTGGTGGGACTAGCGGGAGGGCGCACCGGGGAGCTGTTTTTT.

The genes are TRBV15 and TRBJ1-1; maybe TRBD1 (6 bases). The CDR3 consists of 15 residues. V lost 3 bases to trimming and J lost 8 bases, with 19 bases between them. CDR1 LNHNV and CDR2 YYDKDF come from the germline V gene (reference sequence). The CDR3 here is CATSRDRDIIDEAFF. CDR3 sequence (DNA): TGTGCCACCAGCAGGGACCGGGACATAATCGACGAAGCTTTCTTT.

This clone was observed a single time. A much larger clone sits a single nucleotide away, making a read error possible. The rearrangement links TRBV5-5 to TRBJ1-5; D unresolved. CDR3 length: 13 amino acids. Germline values: CDR1 SGHKS, CDR2 YYEKEE (reference sequence). The V gene lost 0 bases and the J gene lost 4 bases, with 5 bases spanning the gap. In DNA form, the CDR3 reads TGTGCCAGCAGCTTGGGGCAAAATCAGCCCCAGCATTTT. As protein: CASSLGQNQPQHF.

The chain has TRBV5-1 and TRBJ2-3; 7 bases match TRBD1. Germline values: CDR1 SGHRS, CDR2 YFSETQ. This CDR3 is built from 14 residues. V lost 5 bases to trimming and J lost 0 bases; unmatched junction nucleotides: 3. The CDR3 loop is CASRKTGSTDTQYF. The CDR3 bases are TGCGCCAGCAGGAAGACAGGGAGCACAGATACGCAGTATTTT.

The chain has TRBV30 and TRBJ2-7, with 9 nucleotides matching TRBD2. This CDR3 region has 15 residues. In germline, CDR1 is GTSNPN, CDR2 SVGIG (reference sequence). Trimming at V came to 3 bases and at J to 9 bases, leaving 15 bases not matched to a gene. CDR3: CAWRKGSGGVLGQYF. As DNA, the CDR3 is TGTGCCTGGAGAAAAGGTAGCGGGGGCGTCTTAGGGCAGTACTTC.

Concerning this clone itself: One end of the junction does not line up with germline, which may come from a read error. The CDR3 reads CASSLGQGVSF. The CDR3 coding sequence is TGTGCCAGCAGTTTGGGACAGGGGGTTTCTTTT. The chain has TRBV28 and TRBJ1-5, with TRBD1 matching 11 bases. The CDR3 has 11 residues. Germline CDR1 reads MDHEN; CDR2 reads SYDVKM. Variable domain in full (rest from reference TRBV28 and TRBJ1-5): DVKVTQSSRYLVKRTGEKVFLECVQDMDHENMFWYRQDPGLGLRLIYFSYDVKMKEKGDIPEGYSVSREKKERFSLILESASTNQTSMYLCASSLGQGVSFGDGTRLSIL.

J is TRBJ1-4 and V is TRBV19, with 11 positions matching TRBD1. This CDR3 is built from 15 residues. The V gene's germline CDR1 is LNHDA and CDR2 SQIVND (reference sequence). Trimming took 3 bases from V and 8 from J; bases not matched to a gene: 5. The CDR3 DNA is TGTGCCAGTAGTATCGGGACAGGGGGAGGCGAAAAACTGTTTTTT. Translation: CASSIGTGGGEKLFF.

The chain uses TRBV5-8 and TRBJ1-5; tentatively, D is TRBD1 (5 bases). Germline CDR1 reads SGHTS; CDR2 reads YDEGEE. This CDR3 contains 15 residues. Trimming took off 2 bases at V and 6 bases at J, with 15 bases between the two ends. The CDR3 nucleotides are TGTGCCAGCAGCTTCTCCGGGGCCCAAAGTCAGCCCCAGCATTTT. Its protein product is CASSFSGAQSQPQHF.

The chain couples TRBV10-2 to TRBJ2-7, with 8 bases fitting TRBD2. Germline V CDR1 and CDR2: WSHSY, SAAADI. The CDR3 is 18 amino acids. The junction had 19 bases not matched to a gene; V was cut back by 5 bases and J by 4 bases. The CDR3 bases are TGCGCCAGCAGTACCCACCCGGGGTTTAGCGGGGCCTCTTACGAGCAGTACTTC. It yields the protein CASSTHPGFSGASYEQYF.

The chain joins TRBV19 to TRBJ1-1; no reliable D call. Trimming cost V 3 bases and J 1 base, with 12 bases left between them. This CDR3 is 15 amino acids long. Germline assignment: CDR1 LNHDA and CDR2 SQIVND (reference sequence). This CDR3 reads CASSIETVTNTEAFF. The CDR3 region has the DNA TGTGCCAGTAGTATTGAAACAGTAACGAACACTGAAGCTTTCTTT.

The sample holds one count of this clone. The V and J genes are TRBV7-2 and TRBJ2-1; 8 bases fit TRBD2. This CDR3 contains 17 residues. Germline trimming cut 7 bases from V and 2 bases from J; bases unmatched to any gene: 13. Germline CDR1 reads SGHTA; CDR2 reads FQGNSA. The CDR3 is CASTYLGLAETYNEQFF. Here the CDR3 DNA reads TGTGCCAGCACCTATCTCGGACTAGCTGAAACCTACAATGAGCAGTTCTTC.

The chain uses TRBV5-6 and TRBJ2-7, with TRBD1 matching 10 bases. Germline V lookup: CDR1 SGHDT, CDR2 YYEEEE. The CDR3 is made up of 15 amino acids. Trimming took 0 bases from V and 5 from J; bases not matched to a gene: 5. The CDR3 region has the DNA TGTGCCAGCAGCTTGGGGGGGACAGGGGACCACGAGCAGTACTTC. It encodes CASSLGGTGDHEQYF.

This sequence joins TRBV28 and TRBJ2-7; a possible D gene is TRBD1 (7 bases). Per germline, CDR1 MDHEN and CDR2 SYDVKM. Deletions cut 3 bases from V and 7 bases from J, with 19 bases between. The length of the CDR3 is 15 residues. For the CDR3, the DNA is TGTGCCAGCAGTTTTTTTGGTGAGGGGGCGGGGGAGCAGTACTTC. It specifies CASSFFGEGAGEQYF.

The chain is built from TRBV6-1 and TRBJ2-3, with 13 bases matching TRBD2. Per germline, CDR1 MNHNS and CDR2 SASEGT. Trimming at V came to 2 bases and at J to 9 bases, leaving 11 bases not matched to a gene. This CDR3 region has 17 residues. The DNA of the CDR3 is TGTGCCAGCAGTGAACACATCTGGACTAGCGGGAGTGGGACGCAGTATTTT. Amino acid sequence: CASSEHIWTSGSGTQYF.

In DNA, the CDR3 is TGTGCCAGCAGCTTAGCCGGAGCGAATCAGCCCCAGCATTTT. Protein: CASSLAGANQPQHF. The gene calls are TRBV7-9 and TRBJ1-5, with unresolved D. Germline CDR1 is SEHNR and CDR2 is FQNEAQ (reference sequence). The germline V and J ends were trimmed by 0 bases and 4 bases, with 7 bases remaining between them. The CDR3 totals 14 residues.

In this sample, this clone turned up once. This chain joins TRBV19 and TRBJ1-2; D is perhaps TRBD1 (5 bases). CDR3 length: 15 amino acids. The V gene lost 9 bases and the J gene lost 2 bases, with 19 bases spanning the gap. Germline CDR1 reads LNHDA; CDR2 reads SQIVND (reference sequence). CDR3 DNA: TGTGCCAGCCGGGACTACTCTTCCCTAAACTATGGCTACACCTTC. This gives the protein CASRDYSSLNYGYTF.

This chain uses TRBV2 with TRBJ2-1; D is unclear. Germline V lookup: CDR1 SNHLY, CDR2 FYNNEI. CDR3 size: 14 residues. V dropped 0 bases and J dropped 13 bases, with 16 bases sitting between them. CDR3 nucleotide sequence: TGTGCCAGCAGTGAAGCTCCGGACCAATCTCAACAGTTCTTC. Protein product: CASSEAPDQSQQFF.

The genes are TRBV11-1 and TRBJ2-1, with 10 bases fitting TRBD2. Trimming took 3 bases from V and 6 from J; bases not matched to a gene: 5. The CDR3 spans 15 residues. Looked up from germline, CDR1 is SGHAT and CDR2 is FQDESV (reference sequence). The CDR3: CASSLGLASGNEQFF. The CDR3 DNA follows: TGTGCCAGCAGCTTGGGACTAGCGTCAGGCAATGAGCAGTTCTTC.

The J gene is TRBJ2-2, the V gene TRBV6-6, with 12 bases identical to TRBD1. V shed 0 bases, J shed 7 bases, and the junction held 3 bases outside the gene matches. Germline V gives CDR1 MNHNY, CDR2 SVGAGI (reference sequence). The CDR3 contains 16 residues. CDR3 coding DNA: TGTGCCAGCAGTTACTCGGGACAGGGGGCGGGCGGGGAGCTGTTTTTT. It translates to CASSYSGQGAGGELFF.

This clone appeared a few times. The chain recombines TRBV13 with TRBJ2-1; D possibly corresponds to TRBD2 (6 bases). CDR1 PRHDT and CDR2 FYEKMQ come from the germline V gene (reference sequence). There are 15 residues in the CDR3. V lost 4 bases and J lost 0, with 10 bases in between. The CDR3 coding sequence is TGTGCCAGCAGCTCCAGACTAGGCTCCTACAATGAGCAGTTCTTC. Protein: CASSSRLGSYNEQFF.

In this sample, this clone turned up a few times. The chain joins TRBV5-1 to TRBJ2-5; D is perhaps TRBD2 (6 bases). This CDR3 spans 16 amino acids. The germline V and J ends were trimmed by 1 base and 5 bases, with 18 bases remaining between them. The germline V gene encodes CDR1 SGHRS and CDR2 YFSETQ. The CDR3 loop is CASSLSGDPRFETQYF. CDR3 DNA: TGCGCCAGCAGCTTGTCGGGGGATCCTCGGTTTGAGACCCAGTACTTC.